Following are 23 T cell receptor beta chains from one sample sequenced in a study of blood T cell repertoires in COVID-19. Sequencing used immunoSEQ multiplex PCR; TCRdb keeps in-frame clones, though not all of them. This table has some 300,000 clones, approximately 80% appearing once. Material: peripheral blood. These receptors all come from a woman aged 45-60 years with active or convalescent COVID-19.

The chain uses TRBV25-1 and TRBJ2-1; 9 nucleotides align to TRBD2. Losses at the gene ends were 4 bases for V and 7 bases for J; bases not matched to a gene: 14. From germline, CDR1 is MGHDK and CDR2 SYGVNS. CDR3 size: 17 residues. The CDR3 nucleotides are TGTGCCAGCAGTGCCAGGGGTCGAATAGCGGGAGAGAATGAGCAGTTCTTC. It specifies CASSARGRIAGENEQFF.

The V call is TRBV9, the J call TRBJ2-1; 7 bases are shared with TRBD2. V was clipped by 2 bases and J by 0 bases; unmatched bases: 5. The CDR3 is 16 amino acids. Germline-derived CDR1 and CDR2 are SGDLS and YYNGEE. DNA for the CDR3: TGTGCCAGCAGCGTCTCGGGACTAAGCTCCTACAATGAGCAGTTCTTC. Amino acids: CASSVSGLSSYNEQFF.

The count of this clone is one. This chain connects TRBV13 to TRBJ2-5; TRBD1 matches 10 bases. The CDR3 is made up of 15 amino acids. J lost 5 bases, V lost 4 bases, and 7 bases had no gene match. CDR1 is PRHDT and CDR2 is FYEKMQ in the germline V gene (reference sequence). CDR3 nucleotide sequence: TGTGCCAGCAGCTCCGCCGGGACAGGGGTGGAGACCCAGTACTTC. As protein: CASSSAGTGVETQYF.

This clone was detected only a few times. CDR3 nucleotides: TGCAGCGTCGTGACGGGCCAAGAGACCCAGTACTTC. It codes for CSVVTGQETQYF. V usage is TRBV29-1 and J usage is TRBJ2-5; D is undetermined. CDR1 and CDR2 (germline): SQVTM, ANQGSEA. The CDR3 consists of 12 residues. V lost 6 bases and J lost 1, with 9 bases in between.

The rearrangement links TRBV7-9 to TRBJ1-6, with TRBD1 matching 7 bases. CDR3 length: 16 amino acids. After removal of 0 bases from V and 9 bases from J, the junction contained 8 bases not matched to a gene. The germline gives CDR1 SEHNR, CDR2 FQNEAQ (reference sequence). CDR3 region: CASSLARGRVGSPLHF. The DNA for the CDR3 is TGTGCCAGCAGCTTAGCGAGGGGGCGTGTTGGTTCACCCCTCCACTTT.

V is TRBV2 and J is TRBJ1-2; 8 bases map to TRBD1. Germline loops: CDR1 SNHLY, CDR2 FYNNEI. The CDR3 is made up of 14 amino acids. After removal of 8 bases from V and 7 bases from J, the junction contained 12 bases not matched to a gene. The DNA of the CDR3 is TGTGCCAGCCTTGCTGGCAGGGGGCCAGGTGGCTACACCTTC. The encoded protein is CASLAGRGPGGYTF.

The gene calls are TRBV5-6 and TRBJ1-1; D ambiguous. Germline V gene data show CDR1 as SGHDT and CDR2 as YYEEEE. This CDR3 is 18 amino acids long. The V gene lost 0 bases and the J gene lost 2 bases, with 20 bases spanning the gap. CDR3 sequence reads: CASSLEFFGNLDNTEAFF. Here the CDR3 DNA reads TGTGCCAGCAGCTTGGAGTTCTTCGGGAACCTTGATAACACTGAAGCTTTCTTT. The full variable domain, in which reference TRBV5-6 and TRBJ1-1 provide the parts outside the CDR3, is DAGVTQSPTHLIKTRGQQVTLRCSPKSGHDTVSWYQQALGQGPQFIFQYYEEEERQRGNFPDRFSGHQFPNYSSELNVNALLLGDSALYLCASSLEFFGNLDNTEAFFGQGTRLTVV.

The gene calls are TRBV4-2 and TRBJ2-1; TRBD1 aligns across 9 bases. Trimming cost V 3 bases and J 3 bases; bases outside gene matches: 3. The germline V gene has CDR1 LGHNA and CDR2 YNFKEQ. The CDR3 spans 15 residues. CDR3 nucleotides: TGTGCCAGCAGCCATACGGGACAGGGCTACAATGAGCAGTTCTTC. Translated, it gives CASSHTGQGYNEQFF.

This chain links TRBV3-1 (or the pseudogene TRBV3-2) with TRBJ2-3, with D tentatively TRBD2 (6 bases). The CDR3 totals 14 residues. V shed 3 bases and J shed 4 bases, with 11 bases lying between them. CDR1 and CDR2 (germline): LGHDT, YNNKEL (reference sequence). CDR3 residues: CASSHQAGPDTQYF. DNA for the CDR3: TGTGCCAGCAGCCACCAGGCGGGGCCAGATACGCAGTATTTT.

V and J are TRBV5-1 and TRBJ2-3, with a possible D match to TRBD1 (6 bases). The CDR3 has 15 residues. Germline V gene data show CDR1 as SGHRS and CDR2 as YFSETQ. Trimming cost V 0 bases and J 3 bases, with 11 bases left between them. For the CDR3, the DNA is TGCGCCAGCAGCTTGGACAGGGTTGGGACAGATACGCAGTATTTT. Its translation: CASSLDRVGTDTQYF.

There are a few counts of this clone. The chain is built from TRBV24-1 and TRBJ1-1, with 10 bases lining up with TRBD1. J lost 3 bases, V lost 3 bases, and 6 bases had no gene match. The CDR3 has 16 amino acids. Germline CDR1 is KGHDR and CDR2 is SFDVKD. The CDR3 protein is CATSDPPGQGHTEAFF. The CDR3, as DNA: TGTGCCACCAGTGATCCGCCGGGACAGGGGCACACTGAAGCTTTCTTT.

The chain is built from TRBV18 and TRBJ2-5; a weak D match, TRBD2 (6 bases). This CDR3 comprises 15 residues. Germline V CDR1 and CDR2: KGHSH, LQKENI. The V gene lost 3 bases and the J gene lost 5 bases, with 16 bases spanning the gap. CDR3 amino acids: CASSPFGQGGETQYF. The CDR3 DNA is TGTGCCAGCTCACCCTTCGGCCAGGGAGGCGAGACCCAGTACTTC.

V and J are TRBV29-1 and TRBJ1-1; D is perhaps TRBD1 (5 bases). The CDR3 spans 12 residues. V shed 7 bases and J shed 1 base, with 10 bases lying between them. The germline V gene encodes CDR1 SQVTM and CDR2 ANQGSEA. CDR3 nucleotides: TGCAGCGGTGGGGCTTCGAACACTGAAGCTTTCTTT. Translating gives CSGGASNTEAFF.

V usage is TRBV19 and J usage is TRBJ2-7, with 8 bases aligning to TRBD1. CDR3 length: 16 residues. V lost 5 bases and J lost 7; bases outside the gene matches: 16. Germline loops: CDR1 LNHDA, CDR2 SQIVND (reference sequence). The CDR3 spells CASSLIPGTGLREQYF. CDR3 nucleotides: TGTGCCAGTAGTCTAATTCCCGGGACAGGTCTGAGAGAGCAGTACTTC.

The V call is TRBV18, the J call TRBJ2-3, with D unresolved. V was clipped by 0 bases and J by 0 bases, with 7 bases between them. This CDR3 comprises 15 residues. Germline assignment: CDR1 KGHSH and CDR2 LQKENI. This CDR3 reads CASSPPELSTDTQYF. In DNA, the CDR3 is TGTGCCAGCTCACCACCCGAACTTAGCACAGATACGCAGTATTTT.

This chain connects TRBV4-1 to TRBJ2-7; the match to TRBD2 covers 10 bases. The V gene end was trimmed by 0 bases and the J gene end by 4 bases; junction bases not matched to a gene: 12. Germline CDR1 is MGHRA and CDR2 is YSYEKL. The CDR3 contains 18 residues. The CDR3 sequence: CASSQDWRLAGVTYEQYF. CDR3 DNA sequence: TGCGCCAGCAGCCAAGATTGGCGCCTAGCGGGAGTAACATACGAGCAGTACTTC.

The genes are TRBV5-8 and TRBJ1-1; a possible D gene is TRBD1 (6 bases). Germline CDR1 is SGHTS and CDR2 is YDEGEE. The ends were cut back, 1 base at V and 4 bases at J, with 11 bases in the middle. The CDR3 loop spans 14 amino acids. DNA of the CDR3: TGTGCCAGCAGCTTGCGGGGGGCGGGCACTGAAGCTTTCTTT. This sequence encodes CASSLRGAGTEAFF.

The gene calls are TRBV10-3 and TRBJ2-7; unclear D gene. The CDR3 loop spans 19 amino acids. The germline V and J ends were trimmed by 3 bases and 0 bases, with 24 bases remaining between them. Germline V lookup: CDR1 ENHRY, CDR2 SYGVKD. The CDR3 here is CAISDLLGSETDHSYEQYF. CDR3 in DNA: TGTGCCATCAGTGATCTTCTCGGATCGGAGACGGATCACTCCTACGAGCAGTACTTC.

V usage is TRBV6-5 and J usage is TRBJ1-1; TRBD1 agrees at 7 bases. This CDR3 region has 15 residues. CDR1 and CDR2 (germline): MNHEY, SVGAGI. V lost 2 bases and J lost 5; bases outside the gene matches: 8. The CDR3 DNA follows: TGTGCCAGCAGTTACCGAGACAGGGCTTCGACTGAAGCTTTCTTT. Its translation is CASSYRDRASTEAFF.

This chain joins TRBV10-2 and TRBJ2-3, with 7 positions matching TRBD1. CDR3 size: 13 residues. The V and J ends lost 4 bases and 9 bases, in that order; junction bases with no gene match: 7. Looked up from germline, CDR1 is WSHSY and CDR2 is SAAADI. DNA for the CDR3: TGCGCCAGCAGTGCCGACAGGGTAGGAACGCAGTATTTT. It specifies CASSADRVGTQYF.

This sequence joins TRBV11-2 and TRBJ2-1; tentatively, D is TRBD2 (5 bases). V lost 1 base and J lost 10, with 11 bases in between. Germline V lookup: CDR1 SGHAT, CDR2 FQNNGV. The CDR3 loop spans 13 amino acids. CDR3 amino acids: CASSLVSGVEQFF. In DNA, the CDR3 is TGTGCCAGCAGCTTAGTTTCCGGGGTCGAGCAGTTCTTC.

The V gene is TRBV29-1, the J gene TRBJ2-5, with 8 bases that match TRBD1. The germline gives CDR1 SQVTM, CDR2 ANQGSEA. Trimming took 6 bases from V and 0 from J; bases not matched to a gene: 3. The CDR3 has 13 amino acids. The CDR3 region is CSVRDRNQETQYF. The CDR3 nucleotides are TGCAGCGTCCGGGACAGGAACCAAGAGACCCAGTACTTC.

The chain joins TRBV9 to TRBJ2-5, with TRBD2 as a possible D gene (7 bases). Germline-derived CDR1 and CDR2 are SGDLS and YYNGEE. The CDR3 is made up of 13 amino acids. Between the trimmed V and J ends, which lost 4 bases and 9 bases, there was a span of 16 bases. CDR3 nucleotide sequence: TGTGCCAGCAGCCTTGGGGGGGGCCGGCCCCAGTACTTC. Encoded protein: CASSLGGGRPQYF.